This T cell receptor (beta chain) was identified during a study of OX40 agonist ivuxolimab in advanced cancers. The CDR3 has 13 amino acids. Germline CDR1 reads SNHLY; CDR2 reads FYNNEI. Trimming shortened V by 7 bases and J by 3 bases, and 10 bases separated the two germline ends. The repertoire was sequenced with immunoSEQ multiplex PCR; TCRdb's copy has only in-frame clones and lacks some. The sample has about 58,000 clones, around four fifths seen once; the top ten hold approximately 3.1%. As concerns this clone: Its specificity is unknown.

Study findings and constraints: Antigen specificity remained undetermined for the expanded peripheral T cells. Normalized expansion of T-cell clones was also low for some nonresponders.

Specimen: CD4+ or CD8+ T cells sorted from blood, collected in a trial of the OX40 agonist ivuxolimab. This TCR derives from an adult with an advanced solid tumor such as melanoma, head and neck, liver or kidney cancer. The chain recombines TRBV2 with TRBJ1-5; no clear D. The CDR3 region is CASNGQLNQPQHF. The CDR3 bases are TGTGCCAGCAACGGGCAGCTCAATCAGCCCCAGCATTTT.